A selection of T cell receptor beta chains follows, all from one sample in a study of blood T cell repertoires in COVID-19. Measured with immunoSEQ multiplex PCR; TCRdb has only the in-frame clones, and not every one. The repertoire holds around 70,000 clones, with around 91% as singletons. The sample was peripheral blood. All receptors come from a human donor in a cohort sampled during active COVID-19. The CDR3 runs from the conserved cysteine through the conserved F or W. The D gene is left open where the match is weak. Some rows mark clone size as missing; the rest say once, few, many or name a class of expanded clone.

J gene: TRBJ2-3; clone size: once; V gene: TRBV7-7; D gene: -; CDR3 protein: CASSQTADANTQYF; CDR3 DNA: TGTGCCAGCAGCCAAACAGCGGATGCGAATACGCAGTATTTT
J gene: TRBJ1-6; clone size: -; V gene: TRBV12-3/TRBV12-4; D gene: -; CDR3 protein: CASSQRYSPLHF; CDR3 DNA: TGTGCCAGCAGTCAGAGGTATTCACCCCTCCACTTT
J gene: TRBJ1-4; clone size: -; V gene: TRBV27; D gene: TRBD1; CDR3 protein: CASSPWTGVERKLFF; CDR3 DNA: TGTGCCAGCAGTCCGTGGACAGGGGTTGAGCGAAAACTGTTTTTT
J gene: TRBJ2-4; clone size: -; V gene: TRBV7-2; D gene: TRBD2; CDR3 protein: CASSAGGGGSIQYF; CDR3 DNA: TGTGCCAGCAGCGCCGGGGGGGGCGGGAGCATTCAGTACTTC
J gene: TRBJ1-1; clone size: few; V gene: TRBV7-3; D gene: TRBD1; CDR3 protein: CASSSQTGGTEAFF; CDR3 DNA: TGTGCCAGCAGCTCTCAGACAGGGGGCACTGAAGCTTTCTTT
J gene: TRBJ2-7; clone size: -; V gene: TRBV7-7; D gene: TRBD1; CDR3 protein: CASSEDRAPYEQYF; CDR3 DNA: TGTGCCAGCAGCGAAGACAGGGCCCCCTACGAGCAGTACTTC
J gene: TRBJ2-2; clone size: -; V gene: TRBV15; D gene: -; CDR3 protein: CATSRGGQNTGELFF; CDR3 DNA: TGTGCCACCAGCAGAGGGGGACAGAACACCGGGGAGCTGTTTTTT
J gene: TRBJ2-1; clone size: few; V gene: TRBV3-1/TRBV3-2; D gene: TRBD2; CDR3 protein: CASSRSERGPGQFF; CDR3 DNA: TGTGCCAGCAGCCGATCGGAGCGGGGGCCGGGGCAGTTCTTC
J gene: TRBJ1-1; clone size: -; V gene: TRBV18; D gene: TRBD1; CDR3 protein: CASTTDRMNTEAFF; CDR3 DNA: TGTGCCAGCACCACGGACAGGATGAACACTGAAGCTTTCTTT
J gene: TRBJ1-2; clone size: -; V gene: TRBV10-3; D gene: TRBD1; CDR3 protein: CAISGQGEKDYGYTF; CDR3 DNA: TGTGCCATCAGTGGACAGGGAGAAAAGGACTATGGCTACACCTTC
J gene: TRBJ1-6; clone size: once; V gene: TRBV6-1; D gene: -; CDR3 protein: CASSELSSYNSPLHF; CDR3 DNA: TGTGCCAGCAGTGAGTTGAGCTCCTATAATTCACCCCTCCACTTT
J gene: TRBJ1-2; clone size: -; V gene: TRBV3-1/TRBV3-2; D gene: TRBD1; CDR3 protein: CASSQDWQGGGYTF; CDR3 DNA: TGTGCCAGCAGCCAAGATTGGCAGGGGGGCGGCTACACCTTC
J gene: TRBJ1-6; clone size: once; V gene: TRBV6-5; D gene: TRBD1; CDR3 protein: CASRPGQVNSPLHF; CDR3 DNA: TGTGCCAGCAGGCCGGGACAGGTGAATTCACCCCTCCACTTT
J gene: TRBJ2-7; clone size: -; V gene: TRBV5-1; D gene: TRBD1; CDR3 protein: CASSLAFTTGGFYEQYF; CDR3 DNA: TGCGCCAGCAGCTTGGCCTTTACGACAGGGGGCTTCTACGAGCAGTACTTC
J gene: TRBJ2-5; clone size: -; V gene: TRBV18; D gene: -; CDR3 protein: CASSLTGLQETQYF; CDR3 DNA: TGTGCCAGCTCCCTAACAGGGTTACAAGAGACCCAGTACTTC
J gene: TRBJ2-7; clone size: -; V gene: TRBV7-9; D gene: TRBD2; CDR3 protein: CASSLRDRSTSGGPKEQYF; CDR3 DNA: TGTGCCAGCAGCTTAAGGGACAGGAGTACTAGCGGGGGCCCTAAGGAGCAGTACTTC
J gene: TRBJ2-1; clone size: -; V gene: TRBV7-2; D gene: -; CDR3 protein: CASTVLAGTTYNEQFF; CDR3 DNA: TGTGCCAGCACCGTCCTTGCCGGGACAACCTACAATGAGCAGTTCTTC
J gene: TRBJ2-5; clone size: -; V gene: TRBV6-5; D gene: -; CDR3 protein: CASSYFVGGGETQYF; CDR3 DNA: TGTGCCAGCAGTTATTTCGTGGGGGGAGGAGAGACCCAGTACTTC
J gene: TRBJ2-1; clone size: -; V gene: TRBV7-3; D gene: -; CDR3 protein: CASSLDNNNEQFF; CDR3 DNA: TGTGCCAGCAGCCTCGACAATAACAATGAGCAGTTCTTC
J gene: TRBJ2-2; clone size: -; V gene: TRBV18; D gene: TRBD2; CDR3 protein: CASSPFSGGRVNTGELFF; CDR3 DNA: TGTGCCAGCTCACCGTTTTCGGGAGGACGCGTCAACACCGGGGAGCTGTTTTTT
J gene: TRBJ2-7; clone size: -; V gene: TRBV18; D gene: TRBD1; CDR3 protein: CASSPREGTVPEQYF; CDR3 DNA: TGTGCCAGCTCACCTCGAGAGGGGACAGTTCCCGAGCAGTACTTC
J gene: TRBJ1-3; clone size: -; V gene: TRBV3-1/TRBV3-2; D gene: -; CDR3 protein: CASSHHRVPFSGNTIYF; CDR3 DNA: TGTGCCAGCAGCCATCACAGGGTTCCCTTCTCTGGAAACACCATATATTTT
J gene: TRBJ1-3; clone size: -; V gene: TRBV30; D gene: TRBD1; CDR3 protein: CAWRDRPVSGNTIYF; CDR3 DNA: TGTGCCTGGAGGGACAGGCCTGTCTCTGGAAACACCATATATTTT
J gene: TRBJ1-2; clone size: -; V gene: TRBV9; D gene: TRBD1; CDR3 protein: CASSRETGADGYTF; CDR3 DNA: TGTGCCAGCAGCAGAGAGACAGGGGCTGATGGCTACACCTTC
J gene: TRBJ2-2; clone size: -; V gene: TRBV7-2; D gene: -; CDR3 protein: CASSLVSANTGELFF; CDR3 DNA: TGTGCCAGCAGCTTAGTCAGCGCGAACACCGGGGAGCTGTTTTTT
J gene: TRBJ2-5; clone size: -; V gene: TRBV11-3; D gene: -; CDR3 protein: CASSPLVGEETQYF; CDR3 DNA: TGTGCCAGCAGCCCCCTGGTAGGAGAAGAGACCCAGTACTTC
J gene: TRBJ2-7; clone size: -; V gene: TRBV7-2; D gene: TRBD1; CDR3 protein: CASSLVMRQGGEQYF; CDR3 DNA: TGTGCCAGCAGCTTAGTCATGCGACAGGGGGGAGAGCAGTACTTC
J gene: TRBJ2-7; clone size: -; V gene: TRBV2; D gene: TRBD2; CDR3 protein: CASSPRGAGGSVQYF; CDR3 DNA: TGTGCCAGCAGTCCTAGGGGAGCGGGGGGCTCCGTGCAGTACTTC
J gene: TRBJ2-2; clone size: -; V gene: TRBV4-2; D gene: TRBD2; CDR3 protein: CASSRGGYGELFF; CDR3 DNA: TGTGCCAGCAGCCGCGGGGGGTACGGGGAGCTGTTTTTT
J gene: TRBJ2-7; clone size: -; V gene: TRBV5-1; D gene: TRBD2; CDR3 protein: CASKLAGTSYEQYF; CDR3 DNA: TGCGCCAGCAAACTAGCGGGGACATCCTACGAGCAGTACTTC
J gene: TRBJ2-3; clone size: few; V gene: TRBV9; D gene: TRBD2; CDR3 protein: CASSVAVGLAFTDTQYF; CDR3 DNA: TGTGCCAGCAGCGTAGCGGTAGGACTAGCTTTCACAGATACGCAGTATTTT
J gene: TRBJ2-2; clone size: -; V gene: TRBV27; D gene: TRBD2; CDR3 protein: CASSLSGSGGRGTGELFF; CDR3 DNA: TGTGCCAGCAGTTTATCTGGTAGCGGGGGAAGGGGTACCGGGGAGCTGTTTTTT
J gene: TRBJ2-1; clone size: -; V gene: TRBV3-1/TRBV3-2; D gene: TRBD2; CDR3 protein: CASSSRTSGGIYNEQFF; CDR3 DNA: TGTGCCAGCAGCTCTCGGACTAGCGGGGGTATCTACAATGAGCAGTTCTTC
J gene: TRBJ2-1; clone size: once; V gene: TRBV2; D gene: TRBD2; CDR3 protein: CASRWLAGGNEQFF; CDR3 DNA: TGTGCCAGCCGGTGGCTAGCGGGGGGAAATGAGCAGTTCTTC
J gene: TRBJ1-4; clone size: -; V gene: TRBV18; D gene: -; CDR3 protein: CASLGQTNEKLFF; CDR3 DNA: TGTGCCAGCCTAGGACAGACCAATGAAAAACTGTTTTTT
J gene: TRBJ2-5; clone size: -; V gene: TRBV30; D gene: TRBD1; CDR3 protein: CAWSVTGGQQETQYF; CDR3 DNA: TGTGCCTGGAGTGTAACAGGGGGCCAGCAAGAGACCCAGTACTTC
J gene: TRBJ1-2; clone size: -; V gene: TRBV3-1/TRBV3-2; D gene: -; CDR3 protein: CASNAGNYGYTF; CDR3 DNA: TGTGCCAGCAACGCGGGTAACTATGGCTACACCTTC
J gene: TRBJ1-6; clone size: -; V gene: TRBV2; D gene: TRBD1; CDR3 protein: CASSEGTGTLSSPLHF; CDR3 DNA: TGTGCCAGCAGTGAAGGGACAGGGACTCTAAGCTCACCCCTCCACTTT
J gene: TRBJ2-5; clone size: -; V gene: TRBV4-1; D gene: -; CDR3 protein: CASSLLGQSQETQYF; CDR3 DNA: TGCGCCAGCAGCCTCCTCGGACAGTCCCAAGAGACCCAGTACTTC
J gene: TRBJ2-5; clone size: -; V gene: TRBV6-6; D gene: TRBD2; CDR3 protein: CASSYSGLAGETQYF; CDR3 DNA: TGTGCCAGCAGTTACTCCGGACTAGCGGGAGAGACCCAGTACTTC
J gene: TRBJ2-7; clone size: few; V gene: TRBV5-1; D gene: -; CDR3 protein: CASSLSLVTYEQYF; CDR3 DNA: TGCGCCAGCAGCTTGTCGCTAGTCACCTACGAGCAGTACTTC
J gene: TRBJ2-5; clone size: -; V gene: TRBV3-1/TRBV3-2; D gene: TRBD2; CDR3 protein: CASSQGTSGGRYF; CDR3 DNA: TGTGCCAGCAGCCAAGGAACTAGCGGGGGACGGTACTTC
J gene: TRBJ1-6; clone size: -; V gene: TRBV7-2; D gene: -; CDR3 protein: CASSPHSGNSPLHF; CDR3 DNA: TGTGCCAGCAGCCCTCATTCGGGGAATTCACCCCTCCACTTT
J gene: TRBJ1-5; clone size: -; V gene: TRBV19; D gene: -; CDR3 protein: CASSAPGGGQPQHF; CDR3 DNA: TGTGCCAGTAGTGCTCCGGGGGGGGGTCAGCCCCAGCATTTT
J gene: TRBJ1-2; clone size: -; V gene: TRBV18; D gene: TRBD1; CDR3 protein: CASSPPTAGGNYGYTF; CDR3 DNA: TGTGCCAGCTCACCACCGACGGCAGGGGGAAACTATGGCTACACCTTC
J gene: TRBJ1-6; clone size: few; V gene: TRBV12-5; D gene: TRBD1; CDR3 protein: CASGHRGSPLHF; CDR3 DNA: TGTGCTAGTGGTCACAGGGGTTCACCCCTCCACTTT